A selection of T cell receptor beta chains follows, all from one sample in a study of T cells in Graves' hyperthyroidism and ophthalmopathy. Via MiXCR, TCRdb re-called the multiplex PCR reads, giving one row per CDR3 protein. This table holds 640,000 or so distinct CDR3 sequences, 14% found once. The sequenced sample consisted of blood. Receptor source: a woman aged 18-29 years with Graves' ophthalmopathy. Each CDR3 is given with its conserved first and last residue. The D gene is left open where the match is weak. Size values are once, few and many counts, or a class for expanded clones, and some rows have none.

CDR3aa: CASSQDSINSEAFF
CDR3nt: TGCGCCAGCAGCCAAGATAGCATTAATTCTGAAGCTTTCTTT
d_gene: .
abundance: many
v_gene: TRBV4-3
j_gene: TRBJ1-1

CDR3aa: CASSQGSGSENEQFF
CDR3nt: TGCGCCAGCAGCCAAGGTAGCGGGAGTGAAAATGAGCAGTTCTTC
d_gene: TRBD2
abundance: few
v_gene: TRBV4-3
j_gene: TRBJ2-1

CDR3aa: CASSILRAPQETQYF
CDR3nt: TGTGCCAGTAGTATATTACGGGCCCCCCAAGAGACCCAGTACTTC
d_gene: .
abundance: .
v_gene: TRBV19
j_gene: TRBJ2-5

CDR3aa: CASSQDSSPTYEQYF
CDR3nt: TGCGCCAGCAGCCAGGACTCGAGCCCCACCTACGAGCAGTACTTC
d_gene: .
abundance: .
v_gene: TRBV5-1
j_gene: TRBJ2-7

CDR3aa: CASTTGGSGANVLTF
CDR3nt: TGTGCCAGCACTACAGGGGGCTCTGGGGCCAACGTCCTGACTTTC
d_gene: TRBD1
abundance: few
v_gene: TRBV9
j_gene: TRBJ2-6

CDR3aa: CAWSENWLRYF
CDR3nt: TGTGCCTGGAGTGAGAATTGGCTGCGGTACTTC
d_gene: .
abundance: many
v_gene: TRBV30
j_gene: TRBJ2-7

CDR3aa: CAWTIAGGPTDTQYF
CDR3nt: TGTGCCTGGACAATAGCGGGAGGGCCCACAGATACGCAGTATTTT
d_gene: TRBD2
abundance: many
v_gene: TRBV30
j_gene: TRBJ2-3

CDR3aa: CASRLPSSGELFF
CDR3nt: TGCGCCAGCCGACTCCCTTCCTCCGGGGAGCTGTTTTTT
d_gene: .
abundance: once
v_gene: TRBV5-1
j_gene: TRBJ2-2

CDR3aa: CASTRGLAGIDGQFF
CDR3nt: TGTGCCAGCACGAGAGGACTAGCGGGAATCGATGGGCAGTTCTTC
d_gene: TRBD2
abundance: .
v_gene: TRBV27
j_gene: TRBJ2-1

CDR3aa: CASSYQVATEAFF
CDR3nt: TGTGCCAGCAGTTATCAGGTCGCCACTGAAGCTTTCTTT
d_gene: .
abundance: many
v_gene: TRBV6-1
j_gene: TRBJ1-1

CDR3aa: CASSARGKAGVIDEQFF
CDR3nt: TGTGCCAGCAGCGCCAGGGGAAAAGCGGGAGTAATTGATGAGCAGTTCTTC
d_gene: TRBD2
abundance: .
v_gene: TRBV5-4
j_gene: TRBJ2-1

CDR3aa: CASSWSGQGPSGYTF
CDR3nt: TGTGCCAGCAGTTGGTCGGGACAGGGGCCGAGTGGCTACACCTTC
d_gene: TRBD1
abundance: many
v_gene: TRBV12-3/TRBV12-4
j_gene: TRBJ1-2

CDR3aa: CSVEETGGSETQYF
CDR3nt: TGCAGCGTTGAAGAGACAGGGGGCTCGGAGACCCAGTACTTC
d_gene: TRBD1
abundance: .
v_gene: TRBV29-1
j_gene: TRBJ2-5

CDR3aa: CASSPPGEETQYF
CDR3nt: TGTGCCAGCAGCCCACCGGGGGAGGAGACCCAGTACTTC
d_gene: .
abundance: many
v_gene: TRBV18
j_gene: TRBJ2-5

CDR3aa: CASFGFGGSTDTQYF
CDR3nt: TGTGCCAGTTTCGGGTTTGGGGGTAGCACAGATACGCAGTATTTT
d_gene: .
abundance: many
v_gene: TRBV2
j_gene: TRBJ2-3

CDR3aa: CAWSAGTGGRQYF
CDR3nt: TGTGCCTGGAGTGCCGGGACAGGGGGAAGGCAGTACTTC
d_gene: TRBD1
abundance: .
v_gene: TRBV30
j_gene: TRBJ2-7

CDR3aa: CASSLSPGQLSEQYF
CDR3nt: TGTGCCAGCAGCTTGTCGCCTGGGCAGTTAAGCGAGCAGTACTTC
d_gene: .
abundance: many
v_gene: TRBV7-9
j_gene: TRBJ2-7

CDR3aa: CSARGSDYYGYTF
CDR3nt: TGCAGTGCTAGAGGGTCAGATTACTATGGCTACACCTTC
d_gene: .
abundance: few
v_gene: TRBV20-1
j_gene: TRBJ1-2

CDR3aa: CASSQGVGHNQPQHF
CDR3nt: TGCGCCAGCAGCCAAGGTGTTGGTCACAATCAGCCCCAGCATTTT
d_gene: .
abundance: few
v_gene: TRBV4-1
j_gene: TRBJ1-5

CDR3aa: CSAEGTSGTGELFF
CDR3nt: TGCAGTGCTGAGGGGACTAGCGGCACCGGGGAGCTGTTTTTT
d_gene: TRBD2
abundance: few
v_gene: TRBV20-1
j_gene: TRBJ2-2

CDR3aa: CASRSDLEAFF
CDR3nt: TGTGCCAGCAGAAGCGATCTTGAAGCTTTCTTT
d_gene: .
abundance: few
v_gene: TRBV6-2/TRBV6-3
j_gene: TRBJ1-1

CDR3aa: CASSGDQLYEQYF
CDR3nt: TGTGCCAGCAGTGGGGATCAGCTTTACGAGCAGTACTTC
d_gene: .
abundance: few
v_gene: TRBV2
j_gene: TRBJ2-7

CDR3aa: CASSLSTRDHEQFF
CDR3nt: TGTGCCAGCAGTTTATCCACTAGGGACCATGAGCAGTTCTTC
d_gene: .
abundance: many
v_gene: TRBV12-3/TRBV12-4
j_gene: TRBJ2-1

CDR3aa: CASSLGTSVSNEQFF
CDR3nt: TGTGCCAGCAGCTTAGGGACTAGCGTATCCAATGAGCAGTTCTTC
d_gene: TRBD2
abundance: many
v_gene: TRBV7-3
j_gene: TRBJ2-1

CDR3aa: CASRDGQGLVEQFF
CDR3nt: TGTGCCAGCAGGGATGGACAGGGGTTAGTTGAGCAGTTCTTC
d_gene: TRBD1
abundance: many
v_gene: TRBV6-1
j_gene: TRBJ2-1